This T cell receptor (beta chain) derives from a study of blood T cell repertoires in COVID-19. Study at large: Specimens from acute and convalescent COVID-19 originated in the United States, Italy and Spain.

This CDR3 has 12 amino acids. Per the germline V gene, CDR1 is MNHEY and CDR2 is SVGAGI. The ends were cut back, 5 bases at V and 3 bases at J, with 7 bases in the middle. The protocol was immunoSEQ multiplex PCR, while the TCRdb copy is restricted to in-frame clones and leaves out a portion. This sample carries about 170,000 clones, around four fifths of them seen once, and the ten largest clones take nearly 4.5%. The participants were between roughly 18 and 100 years old and came from 20 to 30 US areas. The material sequenced was PBMCs or T cells enriched from blood (not recorded which). The origin of this receptor is a woman between 45 and 60 years old who had recovered from COVID-19. The chain employs TRBV6-5 and TRBJ1-2; D is unresolved. The CDR3, as DNA: TGTGCCAGCAGTCCGGGAGACTATGGCTACACCTTC. It yields the protein CASSPGDYGYTF.